Included here is one T cell receptor beta chain sequence, with context. Its antigen is currently unknown. The length of the CDR3 is 16 residues. Germline V lookup: CDR1 GTSNPN, CDR2 SVGIG (reference sequence). V gave up 3 bases and J gave up 6 bases; unmatched junction bases: 16. Each of the donors was a healthy bone marrow donor. The record originates from a study of cytomegalovirus exposure and HLA in healthy donors. Notes on the study in general: Per a later analysis, 15,000 to 20,000 TCR beta sequences showed association with HLA alleles at 0.05 false discovery rate. Highly shared sequence variants in one cluster were likely a sequencing artifact.

The PCR employed 60 Vbeta primers together with 13 Jbeta primers. Clones were read by immunoSEQ multiplex PCR, and TCRdb kept only the in-frame ones, dropping some. This sample yields just under 250,000 clones, of which roughly 87% are seen a single time; 5% to 6% belongs to the top ten. The material sequenced was PBMCs. The chain recombines TRBV30 with TRBJ1-1; 7 bases agree with TRBD1. The origin of this receptor is a woman aged 40 to 55 in good health and CMV-seropositive. CDR3: CAWSTEGASFFAEAFF. CDR3 DNA: TGTGCCTGGAGCACGGAGGGGGCAAGTTTCTTCGCTGAAGCTTTCTTT.